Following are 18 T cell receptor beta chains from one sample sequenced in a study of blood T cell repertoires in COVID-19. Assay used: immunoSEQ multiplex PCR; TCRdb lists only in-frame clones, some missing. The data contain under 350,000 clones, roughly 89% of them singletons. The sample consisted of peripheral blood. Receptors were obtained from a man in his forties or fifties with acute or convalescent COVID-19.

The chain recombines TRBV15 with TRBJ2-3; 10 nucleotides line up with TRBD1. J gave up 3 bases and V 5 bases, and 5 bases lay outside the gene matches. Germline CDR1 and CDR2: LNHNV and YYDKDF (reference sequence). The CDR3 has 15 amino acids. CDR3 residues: CATSSGTGATDTQYF. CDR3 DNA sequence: TGTGCCACCAGCTCCGGGACAGGGGCAACAGATACGCAGTATTTT.

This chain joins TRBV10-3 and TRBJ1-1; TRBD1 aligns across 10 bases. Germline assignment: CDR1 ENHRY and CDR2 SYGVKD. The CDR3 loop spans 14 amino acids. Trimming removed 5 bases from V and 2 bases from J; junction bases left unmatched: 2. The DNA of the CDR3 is TGTGCCATCAGTCGGGACAGGGGTAACACTGAAGCTTTCTTT. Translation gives CAISRDRGNTEAFF.

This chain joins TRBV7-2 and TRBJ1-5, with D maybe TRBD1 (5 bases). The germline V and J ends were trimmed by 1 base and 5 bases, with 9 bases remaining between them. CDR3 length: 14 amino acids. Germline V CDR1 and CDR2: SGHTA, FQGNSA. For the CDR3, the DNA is TGTGCCAGCAGCTTAGTGGGGGACTATCAGCCCCAGCATTTT. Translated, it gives CASSLVGDYQPQHF.

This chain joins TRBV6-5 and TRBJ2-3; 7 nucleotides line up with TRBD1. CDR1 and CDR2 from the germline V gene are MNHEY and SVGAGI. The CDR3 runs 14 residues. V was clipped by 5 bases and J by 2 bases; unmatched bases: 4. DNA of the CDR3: TGTGCCAGCAGTAGGGGACAGATCACAGATACGCAGTATTTT. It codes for CASSRGQITDTQYF.

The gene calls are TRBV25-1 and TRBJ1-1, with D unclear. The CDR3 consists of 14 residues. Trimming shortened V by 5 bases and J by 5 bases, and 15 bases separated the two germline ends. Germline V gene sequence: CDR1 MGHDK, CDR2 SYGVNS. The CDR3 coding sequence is TGTGCCAGCAGTTTAATATCTTTTGAGACTGAAGCTTTCTTT. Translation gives CASSLISFETEAFF.

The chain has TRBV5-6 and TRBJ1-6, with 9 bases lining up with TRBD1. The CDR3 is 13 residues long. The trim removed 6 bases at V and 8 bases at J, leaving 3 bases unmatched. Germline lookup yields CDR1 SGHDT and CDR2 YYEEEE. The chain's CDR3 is CASTGQGYSPLHF. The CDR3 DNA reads TGTGCCAGCACGGGACAGGGATATTCACCCCTCCACTTT.

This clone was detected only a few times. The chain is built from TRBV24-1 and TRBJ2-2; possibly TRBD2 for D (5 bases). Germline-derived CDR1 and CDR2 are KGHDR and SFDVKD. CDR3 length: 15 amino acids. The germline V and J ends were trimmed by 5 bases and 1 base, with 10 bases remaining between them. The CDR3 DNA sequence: TGTGCCACCAGTGGAGGACGGGGGAACACCGGGGAGCTGTTTTTT. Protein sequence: CATSGGRGNTGELFF.

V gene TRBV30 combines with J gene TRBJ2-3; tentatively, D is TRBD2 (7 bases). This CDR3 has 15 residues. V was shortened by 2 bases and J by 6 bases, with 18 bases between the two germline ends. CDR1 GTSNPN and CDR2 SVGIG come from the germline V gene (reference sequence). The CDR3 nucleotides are TGTGCCTGGAGTTTCAATGGGGGGGCGTGGGATACGCAGTATTTT. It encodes CAWSFNGGAWDTQYF.

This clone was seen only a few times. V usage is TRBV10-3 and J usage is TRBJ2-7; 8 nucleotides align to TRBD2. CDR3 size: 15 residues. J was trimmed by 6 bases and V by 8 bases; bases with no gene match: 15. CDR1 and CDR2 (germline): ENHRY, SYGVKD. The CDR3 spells CAICPMAGGGGEQYF. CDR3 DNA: TGTGCCATCTGTCCTATGGCGGGGGGCGGAGGCGAGCAGTACTTC.

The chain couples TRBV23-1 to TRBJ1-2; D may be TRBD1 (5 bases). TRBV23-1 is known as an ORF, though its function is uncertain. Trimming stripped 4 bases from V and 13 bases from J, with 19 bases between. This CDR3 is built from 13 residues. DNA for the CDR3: TGCGCCAGCAGTCGACATCTTAAGGGACTAGTCACCTTC. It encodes CASSRHLKGLVTF.

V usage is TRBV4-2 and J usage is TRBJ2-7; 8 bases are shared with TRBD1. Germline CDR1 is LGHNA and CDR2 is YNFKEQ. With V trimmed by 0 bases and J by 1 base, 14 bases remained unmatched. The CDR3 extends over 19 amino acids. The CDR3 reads CASSQETSNGQGTSYEQYF. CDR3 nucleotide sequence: TGTGCCAGCAGCCAAGAGACGAGTAACGGACAGGGCACATCCTACGAGCAGTACTTC.

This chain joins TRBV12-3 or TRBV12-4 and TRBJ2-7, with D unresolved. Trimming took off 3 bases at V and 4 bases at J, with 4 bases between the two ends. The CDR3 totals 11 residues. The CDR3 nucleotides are TGTGCCAGCAGTTTCAGTTACGAGCAGTACTTC. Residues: CASSFSYEQYF.

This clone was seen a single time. The CDR3 nucleotides are TGTGCCAGCAGCTTGCAATTCGACCGGGTCCGTGGCTACACCTTC. This sequence encodes CASSLQFDRVRGYTF. The chain combines TRBV5-6 with TRBJ1-2; D gene ambiguous. Germline V gene lookup returns CDR1 SGHDT and CDR2 YYEEEE. The CDR3 covers 15 residues. Deletions cut 1 base from V and 7 bases from J, with 17 bases between.

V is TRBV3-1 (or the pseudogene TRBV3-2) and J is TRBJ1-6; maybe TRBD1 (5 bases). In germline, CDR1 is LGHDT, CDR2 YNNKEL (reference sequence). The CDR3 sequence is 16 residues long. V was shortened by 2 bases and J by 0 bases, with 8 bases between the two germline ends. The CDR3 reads CASSQTTASYNSPLHF. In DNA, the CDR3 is TGTGCCAGCAGCCAAACGACAGCCTCCTATAATTCACCCCTCCACTTT.

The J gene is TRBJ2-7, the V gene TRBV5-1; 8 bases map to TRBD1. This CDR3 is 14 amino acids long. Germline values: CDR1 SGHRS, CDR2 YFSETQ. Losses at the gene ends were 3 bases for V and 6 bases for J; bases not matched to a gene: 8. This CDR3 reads CASSSSAGGAEQYF. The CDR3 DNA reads TGCGCCAGCAGCTCCTCGGCAGGGGGCGCCGAGCAGTACTTC.

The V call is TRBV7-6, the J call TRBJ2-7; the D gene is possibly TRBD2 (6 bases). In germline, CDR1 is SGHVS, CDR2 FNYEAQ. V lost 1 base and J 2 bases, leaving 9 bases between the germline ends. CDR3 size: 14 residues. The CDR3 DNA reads TGTGCCAGCAGCTTAGGGGGGACTCCCTACGAGCAGTACTTC. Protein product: CASSLGGTPYEQYF.

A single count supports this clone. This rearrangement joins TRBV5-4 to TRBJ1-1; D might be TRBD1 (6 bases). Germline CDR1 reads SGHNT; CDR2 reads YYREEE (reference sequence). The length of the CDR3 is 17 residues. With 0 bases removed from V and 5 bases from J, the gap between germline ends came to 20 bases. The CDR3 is CASSLASQGPRGTEAFF. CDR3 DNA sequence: TGTGCCAGCAGCTTGGCGAGCCAGGGGCCCCGAGGAACTGAAGCTTTCTTT.

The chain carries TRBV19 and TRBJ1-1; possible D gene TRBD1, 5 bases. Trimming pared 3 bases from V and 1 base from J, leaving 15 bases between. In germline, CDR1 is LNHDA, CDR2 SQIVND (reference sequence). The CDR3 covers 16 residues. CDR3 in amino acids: CASSMSRALSNTEAFF. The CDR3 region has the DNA TGTGCCAGTAGTATGAGCAGGGCTTTATCGAACACTGAAGCTTTCTTT.